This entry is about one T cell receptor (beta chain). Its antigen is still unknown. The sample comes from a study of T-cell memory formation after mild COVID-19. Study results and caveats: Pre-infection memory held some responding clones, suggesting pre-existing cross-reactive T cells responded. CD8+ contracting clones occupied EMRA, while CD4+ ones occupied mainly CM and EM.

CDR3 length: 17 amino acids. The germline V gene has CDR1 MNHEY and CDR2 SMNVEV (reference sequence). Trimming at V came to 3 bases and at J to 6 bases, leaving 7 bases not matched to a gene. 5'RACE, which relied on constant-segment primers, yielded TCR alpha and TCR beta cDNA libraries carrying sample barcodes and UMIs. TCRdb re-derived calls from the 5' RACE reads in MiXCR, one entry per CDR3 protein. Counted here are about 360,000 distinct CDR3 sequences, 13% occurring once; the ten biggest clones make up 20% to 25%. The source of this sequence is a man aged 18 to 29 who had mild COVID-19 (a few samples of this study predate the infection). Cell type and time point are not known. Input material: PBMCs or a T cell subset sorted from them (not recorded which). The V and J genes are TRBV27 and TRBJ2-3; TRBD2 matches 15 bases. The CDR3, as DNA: TGTGCCAGCAGTTTGCCCCGGACTAGCGGGGGGGAGGATACGCAGTATTTT. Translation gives CASSLPRTSGGEDTQYF.